These 8 T cell receptor beta chains were sequenced from one sample in a study of response to subunit inactivated influenza vaccine. MiXCR, run by TCRdb on the RT-PCR reads, gives a single entry per CDR3 protein. The data contain about 650,000 distinct CDR3 sequences, around 13% of them singletons. This material consisted of PBMCs from blood, taken approximately 15 days before vaccination. The receptors shown here come from a man over 45 who received an inactivated influenza vaccine.

The CDR3 nucleotides are TGTGCCAGCAGTTTAGGGGGACGGAGTGGGTACGAGCAGTACTTC. It translates to CASSLGGRSGYEQYF. The chain is built from TRBV12-3 or TRBV12-4 and TRBJ2-7; D is tentatively TRBD1 or TRBD2 (5 bases each). This CDR3 has 15 amino acids. Deletions cut 1 base from V and 4 bases from J, with 14 bases between.

This clonotype came up a few times. The chain employs TRBV19 and TRBJ1-1, with 8 bases aligning to TRBD1. Trimming removed 4 bases from V and 0 bases from J; junction bases left unmatched: 4. Germline V gene data show CDR1 as LNHDA and CDR2 as SQIVND (reference sequence). This CDR3 region has 15 residues. CDR3 sequence (DNA): TGTGCCAGTAGTAAAATACAGGGGGTGAACACTGAAGCTTTCTTT. Protein sequence: CASSKIQGVNTEAFF.

This CDR3 is CASSSRAGGLYEQYF. The CDR3, as DNA: TGTGCCAGCAGCTCCCGAGCGGGGGGCCTCTACGAGCAGTACTTC. The chain employs TRBV7-6 and TRBJ2-7; TRBD2 matches at 9 bases. V was pared by 4 bases and J by 3 bases, with 7 bases of the junction left unmatched. The germline CDR1 and CDR2 sequences are SGHVS and FNYEAQ. The CDR3 covers 15 residues.

This clonotype was counted only a few times. The genes are TRBV5-1 and TRBJ1-2, with 8 bases lining up with TRBD1. The germline V gene has CDR1 SGHRS and CDR2 YFSETQ. The trim removed 5 bases at V and 0 bases at J, leaving 15 bases unmatched. This CDR3 spans 18 amino acids. The chain's CDR3 is CASRPIRGQGESNYGYTF. The CDR3 DNA is TGCGCCAGCAGACCTATCCGCGGACAGGGAGAATCTAACTATGGCTACACCTTC.

This clonotype was counted a few times. The chain couples TRBV6-5 to TRBJ2-7; 10 nucleotides agree with TRBD2. CDR3 length: 16 amino acids. Per the germline V gene, CDR1 is MNHEY and CDR2 is SVGAGI. V was clipped by 2 bases and J by 3 bases; unmatched bases: 7. The CDR3 nucleotides read TGTGCCAGCAGTTACCCCCCTAGCGGGAGATTCTACGAGCAGTACTTC. Protein: CASSYPPSGRFYEQYF.

This clonotype appeared a few times. In DNA, the CDR3 is TGTGCCAGCAGCTTTAGGCGGGTGGGGGACTACGAGCAGTACTTC. It yields the protein CASSFRRVGDYEQYF. This chain uses TRBV5-5 with TRBJ2-7; TRBD1 or TRBD2 may be the D gene (5 bases each). The CDR3 runs 15 residues. Per the germline V gene, CDR1 is SGHKS and CDR2 is YYEKEE (reference sequence). V shed 2 bases and J shed 3 bases, with 15 bases lying between them.

This clonotype was detected only a few times. The CDR3 DNA reads as TGTGCCAGCAGCCAAGTCCTTCGCGATACGCAGTATTTT. Residues: CASSQVLRDTQYF. The chain is built from TRBV14 and TRBJ2-3; D is undetermined. This CDR3 region has 13 residues. The V end lost 1 base, the J end lost 6 bases, and 8 bases lay between the germline ends. The germline gives CDR1 SGHDN, CDR2 FVKESK. Full variable domain (rest looked up from reference TRBV14 and TRBJ2-3): EAGVTQFPSHSVIEKGQTVTLRCDPISGHDNLYWYRRVMGKEIKFLLHFVKESKQDESGMPNNRFLAERTGGTYSTLKVQPAELEDSGVYFCASSQVLRDTQYFGPGTRLTVL.

In this sample, this clonotype turned up many times. J is TRBJ2-7 and V is TRBV7-2; 10 bases are shared with TRBD2. Germline CDR1 reads SGHTA; CDR2 reads FQGNSA. The CDR3 runs 15 residues. The V and J ends lost 6 bases and 1 base, in that order; junction bases with no gene match: 6. The CDR3 here is CASRGSGGASYEQYF. The CDR3 nucleotides read TGTGCCAGCAGGGGCAGCGGGGGGGCGTCCTACGAGCAGTACTTC.